The clone carrying this T cell receptor beta chain has only a few counts. This could be a read error, since a much larger clone is one nucleotide away. These data are taken from a study of tumor-infiltrating lymphocytes in oesophageal squamous cell carcinoma. Using its own MiXCR run on the PCR reads, TCRdb lists one record per CDR3 protein. The table shows approximately 18,000 distinct CDR3 sequences, with roughly 40% occurring only once. Per germline, CDR1 SGHRS and CDR2 YFSETQ. J was trimmed by 7 bases and V by 0 bases; bases with no gene match: 11. This CDR3 comprises 16 residues. The sequence was collected from a female donor with esophageal squamous cell carcinoma. The chain uses TRBV5-1 and TRBJ2-7, with 9 bases aligning to TRBD2. Sequenced sample: normal esophageal tissue next to the tumor. CDR3 sequence (DNA): TGCGCCAGCAGCTTGGCTGCGGGAGGGAACGACAATGAGCAGTACTTC. Protein: CASSLAAGGNDNEQYF.